Below, 32 T cell receptor beta chains from the same sample are listed, as sequenced in a study of blood T cell repertoires in COVID-19 (dated by TCRdb to the early 2020s). The method was the immunoSEQ multiplex PCR assay. What TCRdb holds here is the immuneACCESS table cut down to in-frame rearrangements. Part of the clones is not present; checked against another copy, under half of the missing clones reflect an unresolved V gene, and the others are unexplained. For this sample the table gives over 600,000 clones, of which 75% to 90% were detected only once. The top ten hold under 0.3% of the sample. The specimen sequenced was peripheral blood. These receptors originate from a woman under 30 with acute or convalescent COVID-19.

V and J are TRBV18 and TRBJ2-7, with no clear D. The V gene lost 4 bases and the J gene lost 2 bases, with 6 bases spanning the gap. This CDR3 spans 12 amino acids. The germline V gene has CDR1 KGHSH and CDR2 LQKENI. The CDR3 coding sequence is TGTGCCAGCTCACTAGATACCTACGAGCAGTACTTC. Translating it yields CASSLDTYEQYF.

The rearrangement links TRBV9 to TRBJ1-6, with 7 bases aligning to TRBD1. CDR1 and CDR2 (germline): SGDLS, YYNGEE. V dropped 0 bases and J dropped 3; count of bases not matched to a gene: 0. This CDR3 is 15 amino acids long. The CDR3 coding sequence is TGTGCCAGCAGCGTAGGGGACAGCTATAATTCACCCCTCCACTTT. It encodes CASSVGDSYNSPLHF.

The chain has TRBV3-1 (or the pseudogene TRBV3-2) and TRBJ1-3, with TRBD1 as a possible D gene (5 bases). Germline CDR1 reads LGHDT; CDR2 reads YNNKEL (reference sequence). With 0 bases removed from V and 9 bases from J, the gap between germline ends came to 15 bases. The CDR3 loop spans 15 amino acids. CDR3 DNA sequence: TGTGCCAGCAGCCAAGATCGGCGGGGCCCGGGCACCATATATTTT. It codes for CASSQDRRGPGTIYF.

The rearrangement links TRBV5-1 to TRBJ1-2; D is uncertain. Germline values: CDR1 SGHRS, CDR2 YFSETQ. Trimming cost V 1 base and J 0 bases, with 10 bases left between them. This CDR3 has 15 amino acids. The CDR3 loop is CASSLTSGTNYGYTF. CDR3 nucleotide sequence: TGCGCCAGCAGCTTGACTTCCGGGACTAACTATGGCTACACCTTC.

The chain uses TRBV12-5 and TRBJ1-2, with a weak D call TRBD1 (6 bases). Trimming shortened V by 5 bases and J by 0 bases, and 22 bases separated the two germline ends. This CDR3 comprises 18 residues. Germline V CDR1 and CDR2: LGHNT, FRNRAP. DNA for the CDR3: TGTGCTAGTGGTCAGAGAACAGGGTACTCTAGGTCTAACTATGGCTACACCTTC. It yields the protein CASGQRTGYSRSNYGYTF.

The chain recombines TRBV5-1 with TRBJ2-3; 7 bases are shared with TRBD2. Germline CDR1 is SGHRS and CDR2 is YFSETQ. The CDR3 runs to 16 residues. V lost 4 bases, J lost 2 bases, and 10 bases stayed unmatched. The CDR3, as DNA: TGCGCCAGCAGCACACGTGCGGGGGAACCCACAGATACGCAGTATTTT. This translates into CASSTRAGEPTDTQYF.

This clone is a singleton in its sample. The chain is built from TRBV20-1 and TRBJ1-1, with D tentatively TRBD1 (6 bases). Trimming shortened V by 3 bases and J by 6 bases, and 26 bases separated the two germline ends. CDR1 DFQATT and CDR2 SNEGSKA come from the germline V gene (reference sequence). CDR3 size: 17 residues. This CDR3 is CSASARRPRGQLSEAFF. Written as DNA, the CDR3 is TGCAGTGCTAGTGCCCGCCGCCCCAGGGGACAACTTTCTGAAGCTTTCTTT.

The DNA of the CDR3 is TGTGCCAGCAACGAGCGGGGGCCAGATACGCAGTATTTT. Encoded protein: CASNERGPDTQYF. J is TRBJ2-3 and V is TRBV2; 8 bases map to TRBD2. CDR3 size: 13 residues. From germline, CDR1 is SNHLY and CDR2 FYNNEI. V shed 7 bases and J 4 bases; nucleotides not matched to a gene: 4. Using reference TRBV2 and TRBJ2-3 for the parts outside the CDR3, the full variable domain is EPEVTQTPSHQVTQMGQEVILRCVPISNHLYFYWYRQILGQKVEFLVSFYNNEISEKSEIFDDQFSVERPDGSNFTLKIRSTKLEDSAMYFCASNERGPDTQYFGPGTRLTVL.

The chain is built from TRBV19 and TRBJ1-5; a weak D match, TRBD1 (6 bases). Trimming stripped 6 bases from V and 6 bases from J, with 18 bases between. The CDR3 is 15 residues long. CDR1 is LNHDA and CDR2 is SQIVND in the germline V gene (reference sequence). Written as DNA, the CDR3 is TGTGCCAGTAGGGGAGGGAGGGGGATAGGTCAGCCCCAGCATTTT. Encoded protein: CASRGGRGIGQPQHF. The full variable domain, rest sourced from reference TRBV19 and TRBJ1-5, is DGGITQSPKYLFRKEGQNVTLSCEQNLNHDAMYWYRQDPGQGLRLIYYSQIVNDFQKGDIAEGYSVSREKKESFPLTVTSAQKNPTAFYLCASRGGRGIGQPQHFGDGTRLSIL.

V and J are TRBV10-3 and TRBJ1-2; 7 bases fit TRBD1. Per germline, CDR1 ENHRY and CDR2 SYGVKD. CDR3 length: 15 amino acids. V shed 8 bases, J shed 5 bases, and the junction held 14 bases outside the gene matches. This CDR3 reads CAILQGPPPRYGYTF. CDR3 nucleotides: TGTGCCATCTTACAGGGGCCACCGCCTCGGTATGGCTACACCTTC.

V and J are TRBV2 and TRBJ1-6; the D gene is possibly TRBD1 (6 bases). V lost 5 bases, J lost 10 bases, and 15 bases lay in between. Germline CDR1 is SNHLY and CDR2 is FYNNEI. The CDR3 is 14 amino acids. CDR3 nucleotides: TGTGCCAGCAGTACCACAGGGATTGGGTCACCCCTCCACTTT. It yields the protein CASSTTGIGSPLHF.

The chain recombines TRBV3-1 (or the pseudogene TRBV3-2) with TRBJ2-7; the match to TRBD2 covers 8 bases. Trimming cost V 0 bases and J 5 bases; bases outside gene matches: 6. The CDR3 runs to 15 residues. Germline values: CDR1 LGHDT, CDR2 YNNKEL (reference sequence). The DNA of the CDR3 is TGTGCCAGCAGCCAAGAACCGGGAGGGTTCGACGAGCAGTACTTC. Translating it yields CASSQEPGGFDEQYF.

Here the CDR3 reads CAWDGDPTGRAFF. The DNA for the CDR3 is TGTGCCTGGGATGGGGACCCGACAGGGAGGGCTTTCTTT. The gene calls are TRBV30 and TRBJ1-1; 7 bases are a match to TRBD1. The germline CDR1 and CDR2 sequences are GTSNPN and SVGIG (reference sequence). V gave up 5 bases and J gave up 11 bases; unmatched junction bases: 14. The CDR3 is 13 residues long.

The V gene is TRBV12-3 or TRBV12-4, the J gene TRBJ2-4; tentative D call: TRBD2 (5 bases). V was shortened by 5 bases and J by 3 bases, with 8 bases between the two germline ends. This CDR3 spans 13 amino acids. The CDR3 DNA reads TGTGCCAGCAGTAGCGGAAACAAAAACATTCAGTACTTC. This gives the protein CASSSGNKNIQYF.

V and J are TRBV6-6 and TRBJ2-7, with a possible D match to TRBD1 (5 bases). Germline V CDR1 and CDR2: MNHNY, SVGAGI (reference sequence). The CDR3 contains 15 residues. Trimming removed 7 bases at V and 3 bases at J, with 19 bases between. For the CDR3, the DNA is TGTGCCAGCACTCTAGTAGGGCAGGGTAACTACGAGCAGTACTTC. Translation: CASTLVGQGNYEQYF.

This clone was seen only once. V gene TRBV2 combines with J gene TRBJ2-1; TRBD2 agrees at 12 bases. This CDR3 is 17 amino acids long. From germline, CDR1 is SNHLY and CDR2 FYNNEI. J was trimmed by 9 bases and V by 1 base; bases with no gene match: 10. The CDR3 region has the DNA TGTGCCAGCAGTGAAGTTGCGCTAGCGGGGGGGAAGGTTGAGCAGTTCTTC. The encoded protein is CASSEVALAGGKVEQFF.

This clone has a single count. This chain links TRBV9 with TRBJ2-1, with D hard to call. From germline, CDR1 is SGDLS and CDR2 YYNGEE. The CDR3 has 16 residues. The V end lost 4 bases, the J end lost 2 bases, and 16 bases lay between the germline ends. The CDR3 spells CASSLMGSTTYNEQFF. In DNA form, the CDR3 reads TGTGCCAGCAGCCTGATGGGCTCCACCACCTACAATGAGCAGTTCTTC.

This clone has a handful of counts. The rearrangement joins TRBV12-3 or TRBV12-4 to TRBJ2-1, with D perhaps TRBD2 (5 bases). The CDR3 runs to 12 residues. The V end was cut by 7 bases, the J end by 9 bases, with 13 bases between. The CDR3 DNA reads TGTGCCAGCACTCCGGGGTTAGGTGAGCAGTTCTTC. It specifies CASTPGLGEQFF.

J is TRBJ2-7 and V is TRBV5-6, with D maybe TRBD2 (6 bases). The CDR3 covers 14 residues. The germline V gene encodes CDR1 SGHDT and CDR2 YYEEEE. V lost 4 bases, J lost 2 bases, and 13 bases lay in between. The CDR3 reads CASSGGTGTYEQYF. Written as DNA, the CDR3 is TGTGCCAGCAGCGGGGGGACCGGTACCTACGAGCAGTACTTC.

The chain recombines TRBV5-5 with TRBJ1-5, with 9 nucleotides matching TRBD1. Trimming removed 4 bases from V and 4 bases from J; junction bases left unmatched: 12. In germline, CDR1 is SGHKS, CDR2 YYEKEE (reference sequence). CDR3 length: 17 residues. The CDR3 DNA reads as TGTGCCAGCAGCGCAATCAATGGACAGGGGCTTAATCAGCCCCAGCATTTT. Its protein product is CASSAINGQGLNQPQHF.

The genes are TRBV11-2 and TRBJ2-1; D might be TRBD2 (5 bases). Trimming took 4 bases from V and 6 from J, leaving 10 bases between them. The CDR3 spans 13 residues. Germline CDR1 and CDR2: SGHAT and FQNNGV. The CDR3 here is CASSYERANEQFF. The CDR3, as DNA: TGTGCCAGCAGCTATGAGAGGGCCAATGAGCAGTTCTTC.

The chain uses TRBV5-1 and TRBJ1-4; 12 bases are shared with TRBD1. CDR3 length: 22 amino acids. CDR1 is SGHRS and CDR2 is YFSETQ in the germline V gene. The junction had 25 bases not matched to a gene; V was cut back by 7 bases and J by 3 bases. The CDR3 loop is CASRPEDLPGQGAGSANEKLFF. The CDR3 DNA sequence: TGCGCCAGCCGGCCCGAGGATCTCCCGGGACAGGGGGCTGGGTCTGCTAATGAAAAACTGTTTTTT.

This clone was detected a few times. The V call is TRBV9, the J call TRBJ1-1, with TRBD1 identical over 7 bases. CDR3 length equals 15 residues. The V segment lost 3 bases and the J segment 5 bases; nucleotides outside the gene matches: 10. Germline assignment: CDR1 SGDLS and CDR2 YYNGEE. CDR3 sequence (DNA): TGTGCCAGCAGCGCCGGCCTGACAGGGCGAACTGAAGCTTTCTTT. Translated, it gives CASSAGLTGRTEAFF.

The sample holds one count of this clone. The J gene is TRBJ1-5, the V gene TRBV3-1 (or the pseudogene TRBV3-2), with 9 positions matching TRBD1. Losses at the gene ends were 0 bases for V and 6 bases for J; bases not matched to a gene: 9. Germline loops: CDR1 LGHDT, CDR2 YNNKEL (reference sequence). This CDR3 spans 17 amino acids. The CDR3 DNA follows: TGTGCCAGCAGCCAAGATACCGGGACAGGGAGAATTCAGCCCCAGCATTTT. It encodes CASSQDTGTGRIQPQHF.

V and J are TRBV29-1 and TRBJ2-7; 9 nucleotides agree with TRBD1. The CDR3 is 13 amino acids. CDR1 SQVTM and CDR2 ANQGSEA come from the germline V gene. The J segment lost 6 bases and the V segment lost 6 bases, leaving 9 bases of the junction unmatched. CDR3 in DNA: TGCAGCGTCGCAGAAACAGGGGGCGGCGAGCAGTACTTC. Its protein product is CSVAETGGGEQYF.

CDR3 sequence: CAISESELMNTEAFF. CDR3 DNA sequence: TGTGCCATCAGTGAGTCAGAGCTGATGAACACTGAAGCTTTCTTT. V is TRBV10-3 and J is TRBJ1-1; D is unclear. Germline CDR1 is ENHRY and CDR2 is SYGVKD. With 0 bases removed from V and 0 bases from J, the gap between germline ends came to 8 bases. This CDR3 contains 15 residues.

The rearrangement links TRBV28 to TRBJ2-2; a possible D gene is TRBD2 (6 bases). The germline V gene has CDR1 MDHEN and CDR2 SYDVKM. The CDR3 runs to 17 residues. V shed 5 bases and J shed 8 bases, with 24 bases lying between them. The CDR3 loop reads CASSPSRWEVGMGELFF. CDR3 bases: TGTGCCAGCAGTCCGTCCCGCTGGGAGGTCGGGATGGGGGAGCTGTTTTTT.

The chain couples TRBV29-1 to TRBJ1-1; D might be TRBD1 (6 bases). Germline CDR1 SQVTM, CDR2 ANQGSEA. The V gene lost 5 bases and the J gene lost 1 base, with 11 bases spanning the gap. CDR3 length equals 13 residues. The CDR3 DNA is TGCAGCGTTAACCGGGGACAGAACACTGAAGCTTTCTTT. This sequence encodes CSVNRGQNTEAFF.

V gene TRBV9 combines with J gene TRBJ2-1, with D possibly being TRBD2 (7 bases). CDR1 and CDR2 (germline): SGDLS, YYNGEE. The CDR3 has 16 amino acids. Trimming cost V 2 bases and J 6 bases, with 18 bases left between them. CDR3 residues: CASSVRLGGGPNEQFF. The DNA of the CDR3 is TGTGCCAGCAGCGTCCGATTGGGGGGGGGCCCCAATGAGCAGTTCTTC. The whole variable domain, filled in from reference TRBV9 and TRBJ2-1, reads DSGVTQTPKHLITATGQRVTLRCSPRSGDLSVYWYQQSLDQGLQFLIQYYNGEERAKGNILERFSAQQFPDLHSELNLSSLELGDSALYFCASSVRLGGGPNEQFFGPGTRLTVL.

The J gene is TRBJ2-7, the V gene TRBV30; TRBD1 matches at 9 bases. The germline V gene has CDR1 GTSNPN and CDR2 SVGIG (reference sequence). The CDR3 is 15 amino acids. J gave up 0 bases and V 5 bases, and 8 bases lay outside the gene matches. The CDR3 region has the DNA TGTGCCTGGGGGGTTGGGACAGGGATCTCCTACGAGCAGTACTTC. Encoded protein: CAWGVGTGISYEQYF.

V and J are TRBV30 and TRBJ1-2, with D tentatively TRBD1 (6 bases). The V gene's germline CDR1 is GTSNPN and CDR2 SVGIG (reference sequence). V lost 5 bases to trimming and J lost 4 bases, with 17 bases between them. This CDR3 contains 14 residues. This CDR3 reads CAWAGGGSPYGYTF. The CDR3 DNA is TGTGCCTGGGCCGGGGGGGGCAGCCCCTATGGCTACACCTTC.

The rearrangement uses TRBV10-3 and TRBJ1-1; 10 nucleotides line up with TRBD1. Per the germline V gene, CDR1 is ENHRY and CDR2 is SYGVKD. This CDR3 has 14 amino acids. V trimming: 6 bases; J trimming: 5 bases; junction bases outside the gene matches: 6. The CDR3 DNA reads TGTGCCATCAGACCGACAGGGGGCGGGACTGAAGCTTTCTTT. Translating gives CAIRPTGGGTEAFF.